These 24 T cell receptor beta chains were sequenced from one sample in a study of vaccination and CD4 T cells after COVID-19. The treatment denotes: roughly 10-day PBMC culture with coronavirus spike peptide pools or control peptides (ViraFEST assay). Sequence data for DNA of cultured CD4+ T cells were generated by the Oncomine TCR Beta short-read assay. TCRdb ran MiXCR on the PCR reads and lists one entry per CDR3 protein. The sample has roughly 20,000 distinct CDR3 sequences, around three fifths seen once. The antigens of these receptors remain unknown. Specimen: CD4+ T cells from blood, cultured in vitro. The receptors were sampled from a human donor who had recovered from COVID-19.

The CDR3 here is CSASLTSTGQETQYF. CDR3 DNA: TGCAGTGCTAGCCTTACGTCAACAGGGCAAGAGACCCAGTACTTC. The V gene is TRBV20-1, the J gene TRBJ2-5, with D maybe TRBD1 (6 bases). CDR3 size: 15 residues. Germline values: CDR1 DFQATT, CDR2 SNEGSKA (reference sequence). Between the trimmed V and J ends, which lost 3 bases and 2 bases, there was a span of 16 bases.

The V call is TRBV15, the J call TRBJ2-7; no clear D gene. Trimming left V 2 bases short and J 0 bases short, with 17 bases between. Germline CDR1 LNHNV, CDR2 YYDKDF (reference sequence). This CDR3 comprises 17 residues. CDR3 sequence reads: CATSRSPENQVSYEQYF. The CDR3 DNA reads TGTGCCACCAGCAGATCCCCCGAAAATCAGGTCTCCTACGAGCAGTACTTC.

This chain links TRBV7-2 with TRBJ2-7, with 15 positions matching TRBD2. Trimming removed 1 base from V and 0 bases from J; junction bases left unmatched: 13. The CDR3 contains 21 residues. Germline V gene data show CDR1 as SGHTA and CDR2 as FQGNSA. The CDR3, as DNA: TGTGCCAGCAGCTTAGAAGAACCGGGACTAGCGGGGGGAAGGAGCTCCTACGAGCAGTACTTC. This codes for CASSLEEPGLAGGRSSYEQYF.

The rearrangement joins TRBV7-2 to TRBJ2-5; possibly TRBD2 for D (6 bases). The V end was cut by 1 base, the J end by 5 bases, with 11 bases between. Germline V gives CDR1 SGHTA, CDR2 FQGNSA. The CDR3 sequence is 14 residues long. In nucleotides, the CDR3 is TGTGCCAGCAGCTTAGGGGCCCGGGGGGAGACCCAGTACTTC. It codes for CASSLGARGETQYF.

CDR3 DNA: TGTGCCCTCCGGGAGGCCCTAGCCAAAAACATTCAGTACTTC. Its translation is CALREALAKNIQYF. The rearrangement uses TRBV21-1 and TRBJ2-4; TRBD2, the table's D call, was not compared with the DNA. TRBV21-1 is an annotated pseudogene. CDR3 size: 14 residues.

V usage is TRBV19 and J usage is TRBJ1-1; TRBD1 might be the D (6 bases). CDR1 and CDR2 (germline): LNHDA, SQIVND (reference sequence). Trimming removed 1 base at V and 4 bases at J, with 10 bases between. The CDR3 loop spans 14 amino acids. The CDR3 loop reads CASSIGGGATEAFF. The CDR3 nucleotides read TGTGCCAGTAGTATAGGAGGGGGGGCCACTGAAGCTTTCTTT.

The chain is built from TRBV10-3 and TRBJ2-7; D call uncertain. This CDR3 region has 15 residues. Germline CDR1 reads ENHRY; CDR2 reads SYGVKD. Trimming stripped 0 bases from V and 0 bases from J, with 9 bases between. This CDR3 reads CAISESGSSSYEQYF. The DNA of the CDR3 is TGTGCCATCAGTGAGTCGGGCAGTAGCTCCTACGAGCAGTACTTC.

The chain links TRBV19 to TRBJ2-3; possible D gene TRBD2, 5 bases. Germline V lookup: CDR1 LNHDA, CDR2 SQIVND (reference sequence). V lost 5 bases to trimming and J lost 7 bases, with 13 bases between them. This CDR3 region has 13 residues. The CDR3 here is CASSERPGYTQYF. DNA for the CDR3: TGTGCCAGTAGTGAGAGACCGGGATATACGCAGTATTTT.

This clonotype was counted between two and nine times. V is TRBV28 and J is TRBJ1-5; D gene ambiguous. V was clipped by 6 bases and J by 5 bases, with 11 bases between them. Germline CDR1 reads MDHEN; CDR2 reads SYDVKM. CDR3 size: 13 residues. In DNA, the CDR3 is TGTGCCAGCAGGGTCGGCAGCCATCAGCCCCAGCATTTT. Its translation: CASRVGSHQPQHF.

The V and J genes are TRBV19 and TRBJ2-2; D is uncertain. V was shortened by 2 bases and J by 6 bases, with 10 bases between the two germline ends. The length of the CDR3 is 14 residues. The germline V gene has CDR1 LNHDA and CDR2 SQIVND (reference sequence). Written as DNA, the CDR3 is TGTGCCAGTAGTATACAGGAAAGCGCCGGGGAGCTGTTTTTT. Translating gives CASSIQESAGELFF.

The chain combines TRBV19 with TRBJ2-3, with a possible D match to TRBD2 (5 bases). The V gene lost 10 bases and the J gene lost 3 bases, with 8 bases spanning the gap. The CDR3 is 11 residues long. Germline V CDR1 and CDR2: LNHDA, SQIVND (reference sequence). CDR3 loop: CATTRTDTQYF. CDR3 DNA: TGTGCCACCACTAGGACAGATACGCAGTATTTT.

The chain employs TRBV7-2 and TRBJ1-2, with 10 nucleotides matching TRBD1. Germline V lookup: CDR1 SGHTA, CDR2 FQGNSA. This CDR3 comprises 15 residues. Trimming cost V 5 bases and J 2 bases; bases outside gene matches: 5. The CDR3 bases are TGTGCCAGCAGCCCCAGACAGGGGGCCAACTATGGCTACACCTTC. It encodes CASSPRQGANYGYTF.

The rearrangement joins TRBV6-2 or TRBV6-3 to TRBJ2-5; D is unclear. CDR3 length: 12 residues. V shed 6 bases and J shed 4 bases, with 9 bases lying between them. CDR1 and CDR2 from the germline V gene are MNHEY and SVGEGT. The CDR3 protein is CASRAAGETQYF. CDR3 DNA: TGTGCCAGCAGAGCAGCCGGAGAGACCCAGTACTTC.

This clonotype showed up just once. CDR3 sequence reads: CASSQGGFTDTQYF. CDR3 DNA sequence: TGCGCCAGCAGCCAGGGCGGTTTCACAGATACGCAGTATTTT. V usage is TRBV5-1 and J usage is TRBJ2-3; weak D call: TRBD1 (5 bases). The germline V gene has CDR1 SGHRS and CDR2 YFSETQ. The ends were cut back, 4 bases at V and 2 bases at J, with 11 bases in the middle. The CDR3 runs to 14 residues.

This clonotype has only a few counts. The rearrangement uses TRBV6-1 and TRBJ1-2; TRBD1 matches 8 bases. CDR1 MNHNS and CDR2 SASEGT come from the germline V gene. The CDR3 is made up of 13 amino acids. The V and J ends lost 7 bases and 8 bases, in that order; junction bases with no gene match: 9. CDR3 nucleotides: TGTGCCAGCATTCTCGACAGGGGATGGGGCTACACCTTC. Translated, it gives CASILDRGWGYTF.

This clonotype has a single count. The rearrangement uses TRBV7-2 and TRBJ1-6; 7 nucleotides agree with TRBD1. The V gene end was trimmed by 3 bases and the J gene end by 4 bases; junction bases not matched to a gene: 3. This CDR3 is built from 15 residues. Per germline, CDR1 SGHTA and CDR2 FQGNSA. CDR3 sequence: CASSFTGEYNSPLHF. The CDR3 coding sequence is TGTGCCAGCAGCTTTACAGGGGAGTATAATTCACCCCTCCACTTT. The whole variable domain, filled in from reference TRBV7-2 and TRBJ1-6, reads GAGVSQSPSNKVTEKGKDVELRCDPISGHTALYWYRQSLGQGLEFLIYFQGNSAPDKSGLPSDRFSAERTGGSVSTLTIQRTQQEDSAVYLCASSFTGEYNSPLHFGNGTRLTVT.

The chain joins TRBV10-3 to TRBJ2-3; a weak D match, TRBD2 (6 bases). Trimming took 6 bases from V and 3 from J, leaving 19 bases between them. The length of the CDR3 is 16 residues. The germline gives CDR1 ENHRY, CDR2 SYGVKD. The CDR3 spells CAIRGGTGAPTDTQYF. Written as DNA, the CDR3 is TGTGCCATCAGGGGGGGAACGGGAGCCCCGACAGATACGCAGTATTTT.

The chain carries TRBV20-1 and TRBJ1-5; no reliable D call. Germline-derived CDR1 and CDR2 are DFQATT and SNEGSKA (reference sequence). The CDR3 is 14 residues long. V lost 4 bases to trimming and J lost 5 bases, with 15 bases between them. The CDR3 is CSANSRFGDQPQHF. The CDR3 DNA is TGCAGTGCTAATTCCAGGTTTGGGGATCAGCCCCAGCATTTT.

V gene TRBV7-2 combines with J gene TRBJ2-5, with TRBD2 identical over 13 bases. The CDR3 totals 15 residues. V lost 5 bases, J lost 5 bases, and 5 bases stayed unmatched. The germline V gene encodes CDR1 SGHTA and CDR2 FQGNSA. CDR3 amino acids: CASSTGLAGFETQYF. CDR3 DNA: TGTGCCAGCAGCACGGGACTAGCGGGATTCGAGACCCAGTACTTC.

This clonotype was detected only a few times. The CDR3 sequence: CASSRDPWGAGYTF. In DNA, the CDR3 is TGTGCCAGCAGTCGAGACCCTTGGGGGGCTGGCTACACCTTC. The chain couples TRBV12-3 or TRBV12-4 to TRBJ1-2; D perhaps matches TRBD1 (6 bases). The V and J ends lost 5 bases and 7 bases respectively, with 17 bases between them. This CDR3 is 14 amino acids long.

The rearrangement links TRBV15 to TRBJ2-1; 7 bases map to TRBD1. CDR3 length: 15 residues. The junction had 7 bases not matched to a gene; V was cut back by 0 bases and J by 8 bases. CDR1 and CDR2 (germline): LNHNV, YYDKDF (reference sequence). CDR3 in amino acids: CATSRDIGGVHEQFF. The CDR3 DNA follows: TGTGCCACCAGCAGAGATATAGGGGGCGTCCATGAGCAGTTCTTC. The full variable domain, in which reference TRBV15 and TRBJ2-1 provide the parts outside the CDR3, is DAMVIQNPRYQVTQFGKPVTLSCSQTLNHNVMYWYQQKSSQAPKLLFHYYDKDFNNEADTPDNFQSRRPNTSFCFLDIRSPGLGDTAMYLCATSRDIGGVHEQFFGPGTRLTVL.

Judged by abundance, this clonotype is medium-sized (0.01 to 0.1%). CDR3: CSASAQGHYGYTF. The CDR3 DNA sequence: TGCAGTGCTAGTGCCCAGGGTCACTATGGCTACACCTTC. The genes are TRBV20-1 and TRBJ1-2, with D tentatively TRBD1 (5 bases). The ends were cut back, 3 bases at V and 3 bases at J, with 11 bases in the middle. The CDR3 is 13 amino acids. Germline assignment: CDR1 DFQATT and CDR2 SNEGSKA (reference sequence).

The chain recombines TRBV25-1 with TRBJ2-2, with D unresolved. CDR3 size: 11 residues. Germline V gives CDR1 MGHDK, CDR2 SYGVNS. Trimming removed 3 bases at V and 6 bases at J, with 2 bases between. The CDR3 nucleotides are TGTGCCAGCAGTGATCCCGGGGAGCTGTTTTTT. Its translation: CASSDPGELFF.

The rearrangement uses TRBV20-1 and TRBJ1-4, with TRBD1 as a possible D gene (5 bases). V was pared by 0 bases and J by 8 bases, with 13 bases between. Germline V gene data show CDR1 as DFQATT and CDR2 as SNEGSKA (reference sequence). The CDR3 is 14 amino acids. In DNA form, the CDR3 reads TGCAGTGCTAGAGATACGGAGGGGAGGGAAAAACTGTTTTTT. This gives the protein CSARDTEGREKLFF.